This T cell receptor (beta chain) was recorded in a study of cytomegalovirus exposure and HLA in healthy donors. Study background: The platform used for the approximately 130 validation repertoires matched that of the roughly 700 first-cohort repertoires, a later analysis reported.

Trimming left V 1 base short and J 3 bases short, with 5 bases between. Germline assignment: CDR1 SGHKS and CDR2 YYEKEE (reference sequence). There are 14 residues in the CDR3. A remark on this clone: Antigen: not known.

Study-wide findings and caveats: Rare TCR sequences dominated, though some public TCRs recurred in many donors. In the 90 to 150 validation repertoires, about 94% of cluster scores exceeded 0, per a later analysis.

Profiled with immunoSEQ multiplex PCR; TCRdb holds only in-frame clones, not every one. The table records 95,000 to 150,000 clones, approximately 94% of them present only once. The sequence was collected from a woman younger than 30 in good health and CMV-seronegative. This chain links TRBV5-5 with TRBJ2-6; D unresolved. The specimen sequenced was PBMCs. CDR3 DNA: TGTGCCAGCAGCTTGATGAGTGGGGCCAACGTCCTGACTTTC. Translation gives CASSLMSGANVLTF.